This TCR beta chain was recovered during a study of high-grade serous ovarian cancer treatment subgroups. Tumor samples were obtained before definitive surgery or chemotherapy. This clone was detected only a few times. Germline V gene sequence: CDR1 SEHNR, CDR2 FQNEAQ (reference sequence). This CDR3 has 13 residues. V was shortened by 3 bases and J by 2 bases, with 7 bases between the two germline ends. The method was immunoSEQ multiplex PCR; TCRdb's version includes in-frame clones alone and lacks a portion of them. The sample comprises about 11,000 clones, around 86% of which are singletons, and under 7.5% rests with the top ten.

Sample: tumor tissue. The TCR originated in a human donor with high-grade serous ovarian cancer. This sequence joins TRBV7-9 and TRBJ1-2; tentative D call: TRBD1 (5 bases). CDR3 region: CASSFGGNYGYTF. The CDR3 DNA is TGTGCCAGCAGCTTCGGGGGGAACTATGGCTACACCTTC.